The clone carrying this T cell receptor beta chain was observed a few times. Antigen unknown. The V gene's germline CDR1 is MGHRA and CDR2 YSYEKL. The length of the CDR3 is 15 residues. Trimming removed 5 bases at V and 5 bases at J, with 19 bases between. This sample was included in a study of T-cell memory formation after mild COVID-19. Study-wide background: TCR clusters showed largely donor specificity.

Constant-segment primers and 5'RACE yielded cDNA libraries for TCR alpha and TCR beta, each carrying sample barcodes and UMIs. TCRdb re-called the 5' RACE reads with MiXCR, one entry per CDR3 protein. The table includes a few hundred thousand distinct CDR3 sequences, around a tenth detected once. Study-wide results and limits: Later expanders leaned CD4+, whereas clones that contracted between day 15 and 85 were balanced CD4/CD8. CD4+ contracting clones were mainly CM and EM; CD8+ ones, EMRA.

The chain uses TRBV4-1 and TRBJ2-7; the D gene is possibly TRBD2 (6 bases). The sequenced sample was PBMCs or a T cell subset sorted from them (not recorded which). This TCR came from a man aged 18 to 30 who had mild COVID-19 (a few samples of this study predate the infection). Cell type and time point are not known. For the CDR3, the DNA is TGCGCCAGCAGCTCCCTGGAGGGGTTTTGGGACGAGCAGTACTTC. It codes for CASSSLEGFWDEQYF.